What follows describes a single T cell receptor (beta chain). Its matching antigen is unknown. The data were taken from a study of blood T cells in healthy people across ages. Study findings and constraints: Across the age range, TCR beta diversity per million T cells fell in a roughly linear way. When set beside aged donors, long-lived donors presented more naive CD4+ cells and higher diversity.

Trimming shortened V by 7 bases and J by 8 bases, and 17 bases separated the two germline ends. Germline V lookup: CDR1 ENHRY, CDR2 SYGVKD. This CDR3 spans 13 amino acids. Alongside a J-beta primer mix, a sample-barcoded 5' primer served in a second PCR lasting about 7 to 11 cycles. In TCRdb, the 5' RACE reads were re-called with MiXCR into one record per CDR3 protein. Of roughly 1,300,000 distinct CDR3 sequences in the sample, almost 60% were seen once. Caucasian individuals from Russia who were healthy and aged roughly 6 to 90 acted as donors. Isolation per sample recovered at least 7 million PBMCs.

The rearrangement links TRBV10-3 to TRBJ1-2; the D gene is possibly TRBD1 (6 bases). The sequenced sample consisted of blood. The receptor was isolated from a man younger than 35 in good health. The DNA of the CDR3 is TGTGCCATCACCGAACAGGGCTACTGGGGCTACACCTTC. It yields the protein CAITEQGYWGYTF.